Below are 14 T cell receptor beta chains sequenced from a single sample in a study of post-analysis software for immune sequencing data. Study-wide results and limits: Comparison of patients with controls showed five TRBV segments more frequent in patients, TRBV5-6, TRBV5-1 and TRBV20-1 among them.

These receptors have no known antigen. Carried by the TCR beta cDNA libraries were unique molecular identifiers. TCRdb used MiXCR to reprocess the PCR reads, holding one entry per CDR3 protein. The sample has fewer than 900,000 distinct CDR3 sequences, about 45% seen once. The sample was blood. All receptors derive from a girl aged 10 to 17 with multiple sclerosis.

The sample holds a few counts of this clonotype. This chain uses TRBV2 with TRBJ2-6, with a possible D match to TRBD1 (6 bases). The CDR3 sequence is 15 residues long. Germline CDR1 SNHLY, CDR2 FYNNEI. The V gene lost 11 bases and the J gene lost 0 bases, with 14 bases spanning the gap. The CDR3 DNA is TGTGCCGGTTCGGGACAATCCTCTGGGGCCAACGTCCTGACTTTC. Its protein product is CAGSGQSSGANVLTF.

The V and J genes are TRBV10-2 and TRBJ2-4; D perhaps matches TRBD1 (5 bases). The end of the DNA is better explained by TRBJ2-5, so the J call may be wrong. The CDR3 sequence is 12 residues long. The germline V gene has CDR1 WSHSY and CDR2 SAAADI. The CDR3, as DNA: TGCGCCAGCAGTATCAGGGCGGAGACCCAGTACTTC. As protein: CASSIRAETQYF.

The V call is TRBV20-1, the J call TRBJ2-7; 9 bases are shared with TRBD2. This CDR3 has 12 residues. Germline V lookup: CDR1 DFQATT, CDR2 SNEGSKA (reference sequence). V lost 6 bases, J lost 4 bases, and 4 bases stayed unmatched. The CDR3 DNA reads TGCAGTGCGGGACTAGCCTGGTACGAGCAGTACTTC. It specifies CSAGLAWYEQYF.

The V and J genes are TRBV12-3 or TRBV12-4 and TRBJ2-7, with TRBD2 matching over 8 bases. The CDR3 contains 15 residues. J was trimmed by 6 bases and V by 5 bases; bases with no gene match: 12. CDR3 in amino acids: CASSRGLAQPREQYF. Written as DNA, the CDR3 is TGTGCCAGCAGTCGTGGACTAGCCCAACCTCGCGAGCAGTACTTC.

The chain joins TRBV4-2 to TRBJ2-2; the D gene is possibly TRBD2 (6 bases). V shed 1 base and J shed 3 bases, with 9 bases lying between them. Per the germline V gene, CDR1 is LGHNA and CDR2 is YNFKEQ. This CDR3 region has 15 residues. The CDR3 bases are TGTGCCAGCAGCCAAGCGGGAGTAGACACCGGGGAGCTGTTTTTT. Its translation: CASSQAGVDTGELFF.

The CDR3 spells CASSFLRGERTDTQYF. CDR3 nucleotide sequence: TGTGCCAGCAGCTTCCTAAGGGGGGAGAGGACAGATACGCAGTATTTT. V gene TRBV7-8 combines with J gene TRBJ2-3; tentatively, D is TRBD1 or TRBD2 (6 bases each). Trimming cost V 3 bases and J 3 bases, with 16 bases left between them. The germline V gene has CDR1 SGHVS and CDR2 FQNEAQ. The CDR3 is 16 amino acids. The whole variable domain, filled in from reference TRBV7-8 and TRBJ2-3, reads GAGVSQSPRYKVAKRGQDVALRCDPISGHVSLFWYQQALGQGPEFLTYFQNEAQLDKSGLPSDRFFAERPEGSVSTLKIQRTQQEDSAVYLCASSFLRGERTDTQYFGPGTRLTVL.

This clonotype was observed once. The rearrangement joins TRBV15 to TRBJ2-7, with a possible D match to TRBD2 (5 bases). Trimming took off 8 bases at V and 2 bases at J, with 13 bases between the two ends. The CDR3 runs 13 residues. Germline CDR1 and CDR2: LNHNV and YYDKDF (reference sequence). The CDR3 spells CATGIALTYEQYF. The DNA of the CDR3 is TGTGCCACCGGGATAGCGTTGACCTACGAGCAGTACTTC. The full variable domain, completed using reference TRBV15 and TRBJ2-7, is DAMVIQNPRYQVTQFGKPVTLSCSQTLNHNVMYWYQQKSSQAPKLLFHYYDKDFNNEADTPDNFQSRRPNTSFCFLDIRSPGLGDTAMYLCATGIALTYEQYFGPGTRLTVT.

This sequence joins TRBV28 and TRBJ2-5; 8 bases are a match to TRBD1. The end of the DNA aligns better with TRBJ2-7, so the J call may be wrong. This CDR3 contains 17 residues. Germline values: CDR1 MDHEN, CDR2 SYDVKM. CDR3 coding DNA: TGTGCCAGCAGTTTACTCTTTCGGGCAGGGGGCTTCAACGAGCAGTACTTC. Its protein is CASSLLFRAGGFNEQYF.

V gene TRBV13 combines with J gene TRBJ2-7, with 8 positions matching TRBD2. V lost 5 bases, J lost 0 bases, and 9 bases stayed unmatched. The CDR3 runs 16 residues. Germline V lookup: CDR1 PRHDT, CDR2 FYEKMQ (reference sequence). This CDR3 reads CASSPGRGASSYEQYF. CDR3 bases: TGTGCCAGCAGCCCTGGGCGGGGGGCAAGCTCCTACGAGCAGTACTTC.

The chain uses TRBV20-1 and TRBJ2-3; D gene ambiguous. Germline-derived CDR1 and CDR2 are DFQATT and SNEGSKA (reference sequence). CDR3 length equals 16 residues. V gave up 0 bases and J gave up 0 bases, with 13 bases separating them. In nucleotides, the CDR3 is TGCAGTGCTAGAGATCTGGGCAGATTTAGCACAGATACGCAGTATTTT. Its protein product is CSARDLGRFSTDTQYF.

J is TRBJ1-2 and V is TRBV7-6; D possibly corresponds to TRBD1 (6 bases). Germline loops: CDR1 SGHVS, CDR2 FNYEAQ. The ends were cut back, 1 base at V and 0 bases at J, with 12 bases in the middle. This CDR3 is built from 16 residues. CDR3 in DNA: TGTGCCAGCAGCTTAGGGGACATATCGGCTAACTATGGCTACACCTTC. Its protein product is CASSLGDISANYGYTF. The full variable domain, in which reference TRBV7-6 and TRBJ1-2 provide the parts outside the CDR3, is GAGVSQSPRYKVTKRGQDVALRCDPISGHVSLYWYRQALGQGPEFLTYFNYEAQQDKSGLPNDRFSAERPEGSISTLTIQRTEQRDSAMYRCASSLGDISANYGYTFGSGTRLTVV.

This clonotype was seen a handful of times. This rearrangement joins TRBV10-3 to TRBJ2-1, with 12 bases aligning to TRBD2. CDR1 and CDR2 (germline): ENHRY, SYGVKD. The junction had 12 bases not matched to a gene; V was cut back by 9 bases and J by 0 bases. The CDR3 runs to 18 residues. This chain's CDR3 is CAMAPTSGSDSSYNEQFF. In DNA form, the CDR3 reads TGTGCCATGGCCCCGACTAGCGGGAGTGATAGCTCCTACAATGAGCAGTTCTTC.

This sequence joins TRBV20-1 and TRBJ2-7; no clear D. The CDR3 has 12 amino acids. CDR1 and CDR2 from the germline V gene are DFQATT and SNEGSKA (reference sequence). Trimming shortened V by 6 bases and J by 5 bases, and 14 bases separated the two germline ends. Here the CDR3 DNA reads TGCAGTGCCAAAGATCTTGTTAACGAGCAGTACTTC. Amino acids: CSAKDLVNEQYF.

The chain recombines TRBV7-9 with TRBJ2-1; D unclear. Trimming stripped 4 bases from V and 9 bases from J, with 7 bases between. The CDR3 extends over 11 amino acids. The germline V gene encodes CDR1 SEHNR and CDR2 FQNEAQ (reference sequence). CDR3 bases: TGTGCCAGCAGCTCGATGCGTGAGCAGTTCTTC. Residues: CASSSMREQFF. Supplemented by reference TRBV7-9 and TRBJ2-1, the full variable domain reads DTGVSQNPRHKITKRGQNVTFRCDPISEHNRLYWYRQTLGQGPEFLTYFQNEAQLEKSRLLSDRFSAERPKGSFSTLEIQRTEQGDSAMYLCASSSMREQFFGPGTRLTVL.